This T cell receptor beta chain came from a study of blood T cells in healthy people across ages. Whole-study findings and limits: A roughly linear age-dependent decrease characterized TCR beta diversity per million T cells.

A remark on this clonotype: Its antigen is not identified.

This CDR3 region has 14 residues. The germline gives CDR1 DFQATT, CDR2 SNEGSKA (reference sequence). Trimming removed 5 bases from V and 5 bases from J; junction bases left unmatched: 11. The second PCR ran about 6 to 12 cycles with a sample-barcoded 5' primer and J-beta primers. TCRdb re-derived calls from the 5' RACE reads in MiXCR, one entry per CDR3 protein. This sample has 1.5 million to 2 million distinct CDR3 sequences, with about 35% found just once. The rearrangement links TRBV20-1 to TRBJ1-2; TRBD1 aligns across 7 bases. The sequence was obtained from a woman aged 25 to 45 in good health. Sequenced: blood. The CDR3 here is CSAGPQGGMYGYTF. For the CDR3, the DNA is TGCAGTGCTGGCCCCCAGGGGGGGATGTATGGCTACACCTTC.